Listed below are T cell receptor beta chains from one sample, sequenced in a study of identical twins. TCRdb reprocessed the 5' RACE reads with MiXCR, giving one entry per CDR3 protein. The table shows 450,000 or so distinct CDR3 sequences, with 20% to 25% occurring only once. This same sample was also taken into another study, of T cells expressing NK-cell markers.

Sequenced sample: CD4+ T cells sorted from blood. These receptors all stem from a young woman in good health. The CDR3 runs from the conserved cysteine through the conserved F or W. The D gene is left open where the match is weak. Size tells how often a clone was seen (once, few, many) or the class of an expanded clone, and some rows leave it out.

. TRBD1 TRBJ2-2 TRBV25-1 TGTGCCAGCAGTGAGGGACAGGGGGTGGGGACCGGGGAGCTGTTTTTT CASSEGQGVGTGELFF
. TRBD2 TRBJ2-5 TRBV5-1 TGCGCCAGCCATCTAGCGGGGGGAGAAGAGACCCAGTACTTC CASHLAGGEETQYF
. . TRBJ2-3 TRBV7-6 TGTGCCAGCAGCTCCCACGGTGTCTCAGATACGCAGTATTTT CASSSHGVSDTQYF
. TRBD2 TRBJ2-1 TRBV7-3 TGTGCCAGCAGCTACCGACTAGCGGGGTTGAATGAGCAGTTCTTC CASSYRLAGLNEQFF
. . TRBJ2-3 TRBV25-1 TGTGCCAGCAGGTCCCCGGGCTCCACAGATACGCAGTATTTT CASRSPGSTDTQYF
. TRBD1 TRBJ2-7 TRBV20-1 TGCAGTGCTCCGGACAGGGCCGAGCAGTACTTC CSAPDRAEQYF
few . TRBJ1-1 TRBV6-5 TGTGCCAGCAGTACATACAGGGAAGCTTTCTTT CASSTYREAFF
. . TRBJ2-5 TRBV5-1 TGCGCCAGCAGCTTGGGGGGGCACGAGACCCAGTACTTC CASSLGGHETQYF
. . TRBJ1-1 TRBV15 TGTGCCACCAGCAGAGAGAAGGCTTCGAGAACTTTCTTT CATSREKASRTFF
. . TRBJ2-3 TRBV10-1 TGCGCCAGCAGTGAAGATTCCACAGATACGCAGTATTTT CASSEDSTDTQYF
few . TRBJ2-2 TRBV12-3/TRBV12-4 TGTGCCAGCAGACTACCCAGGGGGAACACCGGGGAGCTGTTTTTT CASRLPRGNTGELFF
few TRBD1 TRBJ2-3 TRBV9 TGTGCCAGCAGCTTTCGACAGGGGGCCGGCACAGATACGCAGTATTTT CASSFRQGAGTDTQYF
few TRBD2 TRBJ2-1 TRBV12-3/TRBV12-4 TGTGCCAGCAGTGGGCGGACTAGCGGACTCAATGAGCAGTTCTTC CASSGRTSGLNEQFF
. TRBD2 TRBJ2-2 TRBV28 TGTGCCAGTACCACTAGCGGGAGTACCGGGGAGCTGTTTTTT CASTTSGSTGELFF
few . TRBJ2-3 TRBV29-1 TGCAGCGTTGAGCGGGCAGGGGGCACAGATACGCAGTATTTT CSVERAGGTDTQYF
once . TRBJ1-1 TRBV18 TGTGCCAGCTCCCGATTGGTCTTGGGTGAAGCTTTCTTT CASSRLVLGEAFF
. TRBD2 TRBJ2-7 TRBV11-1 TGTGCCAGCAGTTGGACTAGCGGGGACTACGAGCAGTACTTC CASSWTSGDYEQYF
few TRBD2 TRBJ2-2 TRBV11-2 TGTGCCAGCAGCGCTAGCGGGAGGGCCACCGGGGAGCTGTTTTTT CASSASGRATGELFF
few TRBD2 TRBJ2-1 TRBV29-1 TGCAGCGTTGTAGGGCTAGCGGGCTACAATGAGCAGTTCTTC CSVVGLAGYNEQFF
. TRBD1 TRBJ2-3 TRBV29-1 TGCAGCGTTGACGGTCGGGCAGGGGGAAAAGATACGCAGTATTTT CSVDGRAGGKDTQYF
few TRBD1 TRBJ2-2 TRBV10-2 TGCGCCAGCAGGGGTGACAGGGGGCCCGACACCGGGGAGCTGTTTTTT CASRGDRGPDTGELFF
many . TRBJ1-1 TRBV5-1 TGCGCCAGCAGCTCCCTTGGGAACACTGAAGCTTTCTTT CASSSLGNTEAFF
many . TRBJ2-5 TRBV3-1 TGTGCCAGCAGCCAAGATCACGAGGGGGAGACCCAGTACTTC CASSQDHEGETQYF
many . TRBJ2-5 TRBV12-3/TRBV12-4 TGTGCCAGCAGTTTCAGGGGAGAAGAGACCCAGTACTTC CASSFRGEETQYF
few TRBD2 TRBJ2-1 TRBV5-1 TGCGCCAGCAGCTTGCTAGCGGGAGCCCCCAATGAGCAGTTCTTC CASSLLAGAPNEQFF
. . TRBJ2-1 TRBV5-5 TGTGCCAGCAGCTTGGAGATCGTTGCCAATGAGCAGTTCTTC CASSLEIVANEQFF
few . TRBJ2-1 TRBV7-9 TGTGCCAGCACTACGGGATCCAACTTTTACAATGAGCAGTTTTTC CASTTGSNFYNEQFF
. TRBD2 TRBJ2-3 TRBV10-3 TGTGCCATCAGCCGACTAGCGGTCACAGATACGCAGTATTTT CAISRLAVTDTQYF
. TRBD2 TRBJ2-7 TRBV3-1 TGTGCCAGCAGCCAAGGGGAGGGCCACGAGCAGTACTTC CASSQGEGHEQYF
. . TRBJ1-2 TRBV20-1 TGCAGTGCTCCCCAAACGTGGTATGGCTACACCTTC CSAPQTWYGYTF
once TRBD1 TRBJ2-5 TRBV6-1 TGTGCCAGCAGTGGACAGGGTTACGAGACCCAGTACTTC CASSGQGYETQYF
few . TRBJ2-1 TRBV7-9 TGTGCCAGCAGCGACAATGAGCAGTTCTTC CASSDNEQFF
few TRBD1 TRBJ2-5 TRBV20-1 TGCAGTGCTAGGCCCGGGACAGGGGAGACCCAGTACTTC CSARPGTGETQYF
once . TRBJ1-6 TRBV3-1 TGTGCCAGCAGCCATCGCTATTCACCCCTCCACTTT CASSHRYSPLHF
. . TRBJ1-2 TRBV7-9 TGTGCCAGCAGCTTAGGGGGGGTAAGCGGCTATGGCTACACCTTC CASSLGGVSGYGYTF
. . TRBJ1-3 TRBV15 TGTGCCACCAGCAGAGATCTAGTCTCTGGAAACACCATATATTTT CATSRDLVSGNTIYF
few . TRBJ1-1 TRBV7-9 TGTGCCAGCAGCGCCTGGACAGAGCGATTTTCTCCTTTCTTT CASSAWTERFSPFF
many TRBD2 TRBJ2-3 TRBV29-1 TGCAGCGTTGCGGCGGGAGGGGTCGCAGATACGCAGTATTTT CSVAAGGVADTQYF
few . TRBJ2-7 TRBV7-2 TGTGCCAGCAGCTTAATCCCAGGCTCCTACGAGCAGTACTTC CASSLIPGSYEQYF
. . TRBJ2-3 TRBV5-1 TGCGCCAGCAGACTAGCTCCCATACAGAGTCCCACAGATACGCAGTATTTT CASRLAPIQSPTDTQYF
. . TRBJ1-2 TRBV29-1 TGCAGCGCCTTCGGGGATAGGAGTGGCTACACCTTC CSAFGDRSGYTF
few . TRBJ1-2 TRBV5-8 TGTGCCAGCACCCAGACACTCACCTCCTATGGCTACACCTTC CASTQTLTSYGYTF
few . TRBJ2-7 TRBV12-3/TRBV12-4 TGTGCCAGCAGTCGGGACTCCCAGTACGAGCAGTACTTC CASSRDSQYEQYF
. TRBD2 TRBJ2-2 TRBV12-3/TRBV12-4 TGTGCCAGCAGTTTGGGAGGGTCGAGGGCCGGGGAGCTGTTTTTT CASSLGGSRAGELFF
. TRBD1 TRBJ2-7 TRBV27 TGTGCCAGCAGTTACAGGGGGCATCTCGGCTACGAGCAGTACTTC CASSYRGHLGYEQYF
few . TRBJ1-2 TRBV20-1 TGCAGTGCTAGAGAGGAGGGATTTGGCTACACCTTC CSAREEGFGYTF